Presented here are 30 T cell receptor beta chains from one specimen sequenced in a study of CD8+ T cells in alopecia areata (dated by TCRdb to the late 2010s). This specimen's treatment or condition label, interpreted: oral pan-JAK inhibitor, 5-10 mg twice daily. The receptor library was made with the immunoSEQ multiplex PCR assay. RNA was extracted from all samples and reverse transcribed into cDNA, which served as template for TCR sequencing. TCRdb obtained this table from immuneACCESS and retained in-frame rearrangements with V and J assigned. These tables miss some clones; where compared with another copy, unresolved V genes account for less than half of the shortfall, and the remainder is unexplained. Across this sample there are 150,000 to 200,000 clones, with roughly 63% seen only once. Approximately 16% of the sample belongs to the ten largest clones. The sequencing here drew on CD4+ T cells sorted from blood, taken at approximately week 60, from a patient treated with tofacitinib. The source is a human donor with alopecia areata.

About this clone itself: A junction end diverges from the germline sequence, so it may reflect a read error. The chain is built from TRBV30 and TRBJ1-1; D is unclear. This CDR3 has 12 residues. Germline loops: CDR1 GTSNPN, CDR2 SVGIG (reference sequence). The CDR3 is CAWGVLGTEAFF. The CDR3 nucleotides read TGTGCCTGGGGTGTTCTCGGGACTGAAGCTTTCTTT.

The chain is built from TRBV29-1 and TRBJ1-1, with D maybe TRBD1 (6 bases). This CDR3 is built from 11 residues. CDR1 and CDR2 from the germline V gene are SQVTM and ANQGSEA. Trimming pared 7 bases from V and 6 bases from J, leaving 12 bases between. CDR3 coding DNA: TGCAGCGGGAAGGGGGACCCTGAAGCTTTCTTT. Protein product: CSGKGDPEAFF.

The chain recombines TRBV7-9 with TRBJ2-1; no definite D call. The CDR3 has 14 amino acids. Deletions cut 0 bases from V and 0 bases from J, with 3 bases between. The germline V gene encodes CDR1 SEHNR and CDR2 FQNEAQ (reference sequence). The CDR3 coding sequence is TGTGCCAGCAGCTTAGCGAGCTCCTACAATGAGCAGTTCTTC. Its protein is CASSLASSYNEQFF.

The chain links TRBV25-1 to TRBJ2-3; 12 bases agree with TRBD1. CDR1 is MGHDK, CDR2 SYGVNS, per germline. Trimming removed 3 bases from V and 4 bases from J; junction bases left unmatched: 5. The CDR3 covers 16 residues. CDR3 sequence reads: CASSEPGQGASDTQYF. DNA of the CDR3: TGTGCCAGCAGTGAGCCGGGACAGGGGGCTTCAGATACGCAGTATTTT. Full variable domain (rest looked up from reference TRBV25-1 and TRBJ2-3): EADIYQTPRYLVIGTGKKITLECSQTMGHDKMYWYQQDPGMELHLIHYSYGVNSTEKGDLSSESTVSRIRTEHFPLTLESARPSHTSQYLCASSEPGQGASDTQYFGPGTRLTVL.

V usage is TRBV2 and J usage is TRBJ2-3; D perhaps matches TRBD2 (5 bases). The CDR3 loop spans 12 amino acids. V was pared by 7 bases and J by 4 bases, with 9 bases between. Germline CDR1 reads SNHLY; CDR2 reads FYNNEI. Here the CDR3 reads CASNGLSDTQYF. The CDR3 DNA is TGTGCCAGCAATGGACTTTCAGATACGCAGTATTTT.

This clone has more than one count but fewer than ten. The chain couples TRBV15 to TRBJ1-3; D unresolved. The germline V gene has CDR1 LNHNV and CDR2 YYDKDF (reference sequence). V dropped 1 base and J dropped 0 bases, with 13 bases sitting between them. The CDR3 covers 17 residues. The CDR3 DNA follows: TGTGCCACCAGCAGAGCGGAGGGCTGGGGCTCTGGAAACACCATATATTTT. Its translation: CATSRAEGWGSGNTIYF.

The V call is TRBV5-1, the J call TRBJ1-6; D gene uncertain. The CDR3 spans 14 residues. CDR1 and CDR2 (germline): SGHRS, YFSETQ. V was pared by 4 bases and J by 6 bases, with 11 bases between. The DNA of the CDR3 is TGCGCCAGCAGCCTCAACAGAATTAATTCACCCCTCCACTTT. This encodes CASSLNRINSPLHF.

This clone was detected only a few times. J is TRBJ2-7 and V is TRBV29-1, with TRBD2 as a possible D gene (5 bases). The CDR3 spans 13 residues. CDR1 and CDR2 from the germline V gene are SQVTM and ANQGSEA. V dropped 1 base and J dropped 5 bases, with 12 bases sitting between them. The CDR3 protein is CSVEGSGNNEQYF. The DNA for the CDR3 is TGCAGCGTTGAAGGATCCGGGAACAACGAGCAGTACTTC.

The CDR3 nucleotides are TGCGCCAGCAGCTTGGAGCTAGCGGGGGAGTACAATGAGCAGTTCTTC. As protein: CASSLELAGEYNEQFF. The V gene is TRBV5-1, the J gene TRBJ2-1, with 10 bases that match TRBD2. The CDR3 runs to 16 residues. Germline V gives CDR1 SGHRS, CDR2 YFSETQ. The V segment lost 0 bases and the J segment 4 bases; nucleotides outside the gene matches: 4.

This rearrangement joins TRBV5-1 to TRBJ2-1; 10 positions match TRBD2. This CDR3 is built from 15 residues. Germline CDR1 is SGHRS and CDR2 is YFSETQ. V was pared by 4 bases and J by 0 bases, with 1 base of the junction left unmatched. CDR3 bases: TGCGCCAGCAGCCCTAGCGGGAGCTCCTACAATGAGCAGTTCTTC. This encodes CASSPSGSSYNEQFF.

The gene calls are TRBV6-6 and TRBJ2-5; the D call may be TRBD1 or TRBD2 (5 bases each). The V and J ends lost 2 bases and 5 bases respectively, with 9 bases between them. The CDR3 covers 13 residues. Per germline, CDR1 MNHNY and CDR2 SVGAGI (reference sequence). The CDR3 spells CASSYREGETQYF. The DNA of the CDR3 is TGTGCCAGCAGTTACAGAGAGGGGGAGACCCAGTACTTC.

This clone was picked up a small number of times. The rearrangement joins TRBV2 to TRBJ2-5; 7 bases are shared with TRBD2. The CDR3 is 14 amino acids. V shed 6 bases, J shed 4 bases, and the junction held 8 bases outside the gene matches. The germline gives CDR1 SNHLY, CDR2 FYNNEI. In nucleotides, the CDR3 is TGTGCCAGCAGACTGGGTCCTAGCGGAGAGACCCAGTACTTC. This codes for CASRLGPSGETQYF.

The chain employs TRBV7-9 and TRBJ1-2, with a tentative D call TRBD1 (5 bases). V was shortened by 2 bases and J by 4 bases, with 14 bases between the two germline ends. The CDR3 is made up of 15 amino acids. Germline CDR1 SEHNR, CDR2 FQNEAQ (reference sequence). CDR3 sequence reads: CASSLLNQGSYGYTF. Here the CDR3 DNA reads TGTGCCAGCAGCTTACTAAATCAGGGTAGCTATGGCTACACCTTC.

This clone was detected only a few times. The rearrangement joins TRBV29-1 to TRBJ2-7, with 9 bases lining up with TRBD1. Trimming cost V 3 bases and J 4 bases; bases outside gene matches: 4. The CDR3 totals 13 residues. Germline V lookup: CDR1 SQVTM, CDR2 ANQGSEA. CDR3: CSVERGTGYEQYF. For the CDR3, the DNA is TGCAGCGTTGAGCGAGGGACAGGGTACGAGCAGTACTTC.

The chain employs TRBV10-3 and TRBJ1-6; the D gene is possibly TRBD1 (5 bases). Per germline, CDR1 ENHRY and CDR2 SYGVKD. The V end lost 6 bases, the J end lost 6 bases, and 15 bases lay between the germline ends. The CDR3 consists of 15 residues. In DNA form, the CDR3 reads TGTGCCATCAGGACCGGGACGACCTCTAATTCACCCCTCCACTTT. Amino acid sequence: CAIRTGTTSNSPLHF.

In its sample, this clone was seen a few times. The CDR3 loop reads CASSQDAFGTYEQYF. CDR3 sequence (DNA): TGTGCCAGCAGCCAAGATGCTTTTGGAACCTACGAGCAGTACTTC. V and J are TRBV4-2 and TRBJ2-7; D call uncertain. The germline gives CDR1 LGHNA, CDR2 YNFKEQ. Between the trimmed V and J ends, which lost 0 bases and 2 bases, there was a span of 11 bases. The CDR3 spans 15 residues.

This clone has a handful of counts. For the CDR3, the DNA is TGTGCCAGCAGTCGTCGGGGCGAGGACACAGATACGCAGTATTTT. Protein product: CASSRRGEDTDTQYF. The rearrangement links TRBV11-3 to TRBJ2-3, with D perhaps matching TRBD1 or TRBD2 (5 bases each). The CDR3 loop spans 15 amino acids. Germline assignment: CDR1 SGHNT and CDR2 YENEEA. V lost 6 bases, J lost 2 bases, and 15 bases lay in between. The entire variable domain, with the rest obtained from reference TRBV11-3 and TRBJ2-3, is as follows: EAGVVQSPRYKIIEKKQPVAFWCNPISGHNTLYWYLQNLGQGPELLIRYENEEAVDDSQLPKDRFSAERLKGVDSTLKIQPAELGDSAVYLCASSRRGEDTDTQYFGPGTRLTVL.

The rearrangement uses TRBV9 and TRBJ1-6; D gene unclear. Deletions cut 2 bases from V and 14 bases from J, with 14 bases between. This CDR3 is 13 amino acids long. The germline V gene has CDR1 SGDLS and CDR2 YYNGEE. The CDR3 loop is CASSVQDRDSLHF. The CDR3 DNA sequence: TGTGCCAGCAGCGTTCAAGACCGGGATTCCCTCCACTTT. Based on the CDR3 plus reference TRBV9 and TRBJ1-6, the full variable domain is DSGVTQTPKHLITATGQRVTLRCSPRSGDLSVYWYQQSLDQGLQFLIQYYNGEERAKGNILERFSAQQFPDLHSELNLSSLELGDSALYFCASSVQDRDSLHFGNGTRLTVT.

The V call is TRBV28, the J call TRBJ1-2, with D tentatively TRBD1 (6 bases). Trimming took off 6 bases at V and 4 bases at J, with 18 bases between the two ends. Per the germline V gene, CDR1 is MDHEN and CDR2 is SYDVKM. This CDR3 has 15 residues. CDR3 bases: TGTGCCAGCAGGGGGGCGCTAACAAGACTCTATGGCTACACCTTC. It codes for CASRGALTRLYGYTF.

The rearrangement links TRBV28 to TRBJ2-3, with D possibly being TRBD2 (5 bases). V lost 5 bases, J lost 2 bases, and 8 bases lay in between. The CDR3 is made up of 13 amino acids. CDR1 and CDR2 from the germline V gene are MDHEN and SYDVKM. The CDR3 DNA is TGTGCCAGCAGTGTCGGGGACACAGATACGCAGTATTTT. Amino acids: CASSVGDTDTQYF.

This chain links TRBV5-6 with TRBJ2-5; perhaps TRBD2 as D (6 bases). Germline V gene lookup returns CDR1 SGHDT and CDR2 YYEEEE. Trimming took 6 bases from V and 2 from J, leaving 14 bases between them. The CDR3 consists of 14 residues. CDR3 DNA: TGTGCCAGCAATCCCGGGGGAACACAAGAGACCCAGTACTTC. Its translation is CASNPGGTQETQYF. The full variable domain, rest sourced from reference TRBV5-6 and TRBJ2-5, is DAGVTQSPTHLIKTRGQQVTLRCSPKSGHDTVSWYQQALGQGPQFIFQYYEEEERQRGNFPDRFSGHQFPNYSSELNVNALLLGDSALYLCASNPGGTQETQYFGPGTRLLVL.

The chain recombines TRBV14 with TRBJ1-6; 7 bases are shared with TRBD1. The length of the CDR3 is 16 residues. Germline CDR1 reads SGHDN; CDR2 reads FVKESK. Trimming at V came to 1 base and at J to 9 bases, leaving 9 bases not matched to a gene. CDR3 nucleotides: TGTGCCAGCAGCCAAGGCGACAGGGCCCTGGGTTCACCCCTCCACTTT. Protein product: CASSQGDRALGSPLHF.

The rearrangement uses TRBV6-1 and TRBJ1-2; D unresolved. V lost 4 bases and J 8 bases, leaving 23 bases between the germline ends. The length of the CDR3 is 16 residues. Germline assignment: CDR1 MNHNS and CDR2 SASEGT. As DNA, the CDR3 is TGTGCCAGCAGTGGGCCTACTGTTGGTGGGGAAGGAGGCTACACCTTC. This sequence encodes CASSGPTVGGEGGYTF.

This chain uses TRBV5-6 with TRBJ1-1; D uncertain. With 4 bases removed from V and 3 bases from J, the gap between germline ends came to 10 bases. Germline assignment: CDR1 SGHDT and CDR2 YYEEEE. This CDR3 region has 13 residues. CDR3 sequence (DNA): TGTGCCAGCAGCATTGGGGTGTACACTGAAGCTTTCTTT. It yields the protein CASSIGVYTEAFF. The complete variable domain, with remaining parts taken from reference TRBV5-6 and TRBJ1-1, reads DAGVTQSPTHLIKTRGQQVTLRCSPKSGHDTVSWYQQALGQGPQFIFQYYEEEERQRGNFPDRFSGHQFPNYSSELNVNALLLGDSALYLCASSIGVYTEAFFGQGTRLTVV.

The V call is TRBV5-1, the J call TRBJ1-5, with D maybe TRBD1 (6 bases). CDR1 and CDR2 from the germline V gene are SGHRS and YFSETQ. V gave up 1 base and J gave up 4 bases, with 12 bases separating them. The CDR3 totals 15 residues. Here the CDR3 DNA reads TGCGCCAGCAGCTTGAAAGGGGGACCGAATCAGCCCCAGCATTTT. It codes for CASSLKGGPNQPQHF.

V gene TRBV6-6 combines with J gene TRBJ2-7; weak D call: TRBD2 (7 bases). Per germline, CDR1 MNHNY and CDR2 SVGAGI (reference sequence). The CDR3 is made up of 16 amino acids. V was cut by 6 bases and J by 5 bases, with 23 bases left in between. CDR3 nucleotides: TGTGCCAGCAGCAAACTGTTCCGGGGGGCCCGTCACGAGCAGTACTTC. It is translated as CASSKLFRGARHEQYF.

The J gene is TRBJ2-2, the V gene TRBV5-5; the D is unclear. The CDR3 covers 15 residues. V dropped 4 bases and J dropped 2 bases, with 12 bases sitting between them. Germline CDR1 and CDR2: SGHKS and YYEKEE (reference sequence). In DNA form, the CDR3 reads TGTGCCAGCAGCCCCGAGTCCGGCAACACCGGGGAGCTGTTTTTT. Translation gives CASSPESGNTGELFF.

The V and J genes are TRBV29-1 and TRBJ2-1; D possibly uses TRBD1 or TRBD2 (6 bases each). Trimming removed 4 bases from V and 10 bases from J, with 26 bases in between. Germline CDR1 SQVTM, CDR2 ANQGSEA. The CDR3 sequence is 16 residues long. The CDR3 region is CSVGPGGGAQKREQFF. The CDR3 DNA reads TGCAGCGTTGGCCCTGGGGGCGGGGCCCAAAAAAGAGAGCAGTTCTTC.

This chain links TRBV30 with TRBJ1-2; D is unclear. The V gene lost 5 bases and the J gene lost 9 bases, with 13 bases spanning the gap. CDR3 size: 11 residues. Germline V gene lookup returns CDR1 GTSNPN and CDR2 SVGIG (reference sequence). CDR3 nucleotide sequence: TGTGCCTGGGCCCGGACTGCTCGCTACACCTTC. Its protein product is CAWARTARYTF.

The chain uses TRBV5-1 and TRBJ2-3; 8 bases map to TRBD2. The CDR3 loop spans 15 amino acids. Germline V gene sequence: CDR1 SGHRS, CDR2 YFSETQ. The junction had 3 bases not matched to a gene; V was cut back by 2 bases and J by 1 base. The CDR3 is CASSLLAERTDTQYF. The CDR3, as DNA: TGCGCCAGCAGCTTACTAGCGGAACGCACAGATACGCAGTATTTT.